This T cell receptor beta chain was documented in a study of T cell responses to AZD1222 COVID-19 vaccine. Study in general: The study pooled second doses at about 4 or about 12 weeks.

This CDR3 spans 14 amino acids. Germline values: CDR1 ENHRY, CDR2 SYGVKD. V was clipped by 5 bases and J by 3 bases, with 10 bases between them. As to this clone: As yet, its antigen is unknown.

TCRdb's copy holds only in-frame clones and misses some; the assay was immunoSEQ multiplex PCR. The table lists over 120,000 clones, roughly nine tenths of them singletons. Study results and limitations: The span of vaccine-associated CD4 TCRs extended across spike, with dominance at 160-218 and 743-854. Baseline testing showed seropositivity in only six or seven AZD1222 recipients.

This TCR was recovered from an adult in good health. The chain combines TRBV10-3 with TRBJ2-2; D is undetermined. This sample comprised peripheral blood, obtained on day 0 of AZD1222 vaccination. The CDR3 reads CAISKATDTGELFF. Here the CDR3 DNA reads TGTGCCATCAGTAAAGCTACAGACACCGGGGAGCTGTTTTTT.